One T cell receptor (beta chain) is described in this entry. This clonotype showed up just a few times. Which antigen it targets is not known. Per-nucleotide qualities are absent, and no much larger clonotype sits a single base away. A patient counted as having stable Graves' hyperthyroidism if no progression to ophthalmopathy occurred over 18 months of follow-up. Hyperthyroidism patients were aged 18 to 65 years and newly diagnosed, with disease duration of less than 2 months. The study excluded patients with uncontrolled infections, other autoimmune diseases, pregnancy or lactation. Diagnoses relied on clinical symptoms, serum thyroxine and TRAb, thyroid ultrasound and orbital computed tomography. PBMCs were separated from about 10 ml of fresh peripheral blood using Ficoll-Paque density gradient centrifugation. Total RNA was extracted with Trizol reagent, and quality was checked on an Agilent 2100 Bioanalyzer.

Based on the germline V gene (reference sequence), the CDR1 and CDR2 sequences are DFQATT and SNEGSKA. Reading from cysteine to phenylalanine, the CDR3 counts 13 amino acids. Of the read, only the CDR3 DNA is kept; its 39 bases are in frame from base 1. After removal of 0 bases from V and 7 bases from J, the junction retains 5 bases not matched to a gene. Amplification of TCR beta CDR3 regions was carried out from RNA transcripts. The first round of RT-PCR for the TCR CDR3 was performed with the HTBI primer set and the Qiagen OneStep RT-PCR kit. Libraries were constructed in a second round of multiplex PCR, after which size selection and purification were carried out. Libraries were sequenced paired-end with 100 bp reads on an Illumina HiSeq2000. Per the source publication's procedure: SOAPnuke was used to process the raw data, removing reads that contained adapters or uncalled bases, had a mean Phred below 15, or lacked an exact match to the constant primer or identifier. COPE v1.2.5 was used to merge high-quality paired reads, and clonotypes were defined as unique nucleotide sequences. MiTCR v1.1 was used to align clonotypes to the IMGT TRBV, TRBD and TRBJ reference segments. The analysis was restricted to V-J combinations with a frequency above 0.0001, which together covered 98% to 99.2% of the repertoires. The TCS score was defined as F50 (clonal expansion) divided by E x V (chaos), with BLOSUM62-based TCRdist calculated between CDR3 peptides within each V-J. Welch's t-statistics and random forest reduced around 550 V-J features to 10 to 15, which were used in a naive Bayes classifier (R e1071). Using fastp at Q25 and MiXCR, TCRdb reprocessed the public reads and kept productive beta chains. CDR3 protein sequences are deduplicated, and each keeps its most common genes and DNA. None of the V and J calls come from the authors' own analysis; TCRdb made them. Here the sample has a few hundred thousand distinct CDR3 sequences; 15% to 18% occur a single time. Around 7.8% of the sample is taken by the ten largest.

The sample comes from a study of T cells in Graves' hyperthyroidism and ophthalmopathy (dated by TCRdb to between 2017 and 2020). Some background on the complete study: Peripheral blood was collected at initial diagnosis, before any treatment. To identify distinguishing TCR V-J signatures, a discovery cohort of 90 to 100 patients was used, comprising some 45 with Graves' ophthalmopathy and around 57 with stable Graves' hyperthyroidism. The paper reports TCR Vbeta CDR3 sequencing of some 140 peripheral blood samples: around 45 ophthalmopathy, over 70 hyperthyroidism and roughly 17 progressor patients. Following sampling, methimazole starting at 30 mg daily was given to hyperthyroidism patients, and high-dose intravenous methylprednisolone was given to ophthalmopathy patients. The roughly 91 discovery patients were randomly split 7:3 into training and test sets. Prospective prediction of ophthalmopathy was tested in an independent validation cohort consisting of 18 hyperthyroidism patients and approximately 16 patients who later progressed to ophthalmopathy. The study also compared thyroid tissue and blood T-cell repertoires from more than 5 Graves' hyperthyroidism patients.

The full study reports these points: In validation, the model predicted progression to ophthalmopathy with 60% to 71% sensitivity and 72% to 85% specificity, a median of about 6.7 months before onset. No statistical method was used to set the sample size in advance, and investigators knew the group allocation. Blood samples also contained most of the expanded thyroid clonotypes (frequency above 0.001), which suggests that blood repertoires may reflect thyroid immune responses. A 13 V-J signature model separated ophthalmopathy from stable hyperthyroidism, with about 90% sensitivity and roughly 81% specificity in cross-validation and 80%/75% in testing.

The source material was blood. The sequence was collected from a woman in her 30s with Graves' hyperthyroidism. Recombination connected TRBV20-1 to TRBJ1-2, with TRBD1 identical over 7 junction bases. DNA sequence: TGCAGTGCTAGAGATTTGGGACAGTGTGGCTACACCTTC. Its protein is CSARDLGQCGYTF.